This T cell receptor beta chain was recovered during a study of blood T cells in healthy people across ages. The authors ran a second PCR of 7 to 11 cycles using a sample-barcoded 5' primer and a J-beta primer mix. TCRdb recomputed calls from the 5' RACE reads with MiXCR, one row per CDR3 protein. The table has 1.4 million or so distinct CDR3 sequences, approximately 39% seen once. Trimming shortened V by 0 bases and J by 0 bases, and 14 bases separated the two germline ends. Looked up from germline, CDR1 is LNHNV and CDR2 is YYDKDF (reference sequence). This CDR3 has 17 amino acids. Concerning this clonotype: Its cognate antigen is unknown.

General study results and limits: It was found that TCR beta diversity correlated strongly with the percentage of naive T cells. Reliance upon unsorted PBMCs precluded definitive naive versus antigen-experienced comparison.

Donation came from healthy Caucasian individuals in Russia who were aged roughly 6 to 95. Per sample, no less than 5 micrograms of total RNA were extracted. The chain combines TRBV15 with TRBJ1-2; D remains unclear. The receptor was isolated from a woman younger than 35 in good health. Specimen: blood. The CDR3 reads CATSRDYTVTANYGYTF. DNA of the CDR3: TGTGCCACCAGCAGAGATTACACGGTGACGGCTAACTATGGCTACACCTTC.